The present entry profiles one T cell receptor beta chain with its context. As yet, its antigen is unknown. This sample was taken from a study of somatic mutations in cytotoxic T cells in rheumatoid arthritis. This CDR3 has 14 residues. Trimming took off 1 base at V and 4 bases at J, with 10 bases between the two ends. Germline V gene data show CDR1 as SEHNR and CDR2 as FQNEAQ (reference sequence). Positive selection using magnetic beads isolated the CD4+ and CD8+ cells (purity was checked by flow cytometry). Repertoires were generated with immunoSEQ multiplex PCR, while TCRdb's copy carries only in-frame clones and drops some. The table includes approximately 13,000 clones, around 70% detected once. General study points: For rheumatoid arthritis patients, the slight TRBV07 underrepresentation lacked multiple-comparison adjustment.

The sample taken for sequencing was CD8+ T cells sorted from blood. The sequence derives from an adult with rheumatoid arthritis. V and J are TRBV7-9 and TRBJ2-5; D is unresolved. The CDR3 reads CASSLGQGTETQYF. The CDR3 bases are TGTGCCAGCAGCTTAGGCCAAGGAACAGAGACCCAGTACTTC.